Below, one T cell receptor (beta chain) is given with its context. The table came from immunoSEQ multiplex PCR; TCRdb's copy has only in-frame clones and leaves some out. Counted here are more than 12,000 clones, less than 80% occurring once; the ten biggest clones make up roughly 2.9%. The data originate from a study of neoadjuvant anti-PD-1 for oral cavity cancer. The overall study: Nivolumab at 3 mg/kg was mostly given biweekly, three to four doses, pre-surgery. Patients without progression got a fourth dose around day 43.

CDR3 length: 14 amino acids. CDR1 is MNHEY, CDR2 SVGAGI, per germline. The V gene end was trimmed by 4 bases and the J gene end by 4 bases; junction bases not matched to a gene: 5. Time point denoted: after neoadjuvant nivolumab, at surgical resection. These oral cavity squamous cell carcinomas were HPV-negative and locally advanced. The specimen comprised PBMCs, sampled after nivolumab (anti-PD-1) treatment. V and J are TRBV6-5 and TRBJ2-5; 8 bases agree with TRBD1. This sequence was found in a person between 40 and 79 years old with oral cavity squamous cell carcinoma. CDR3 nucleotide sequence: TGTGCCAGCAGTTCCCAGGGGGCGAGAGAGACCCAGTACTTC. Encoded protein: CASSSQGARETQYF.